The following is a TCR beta chain sequence with its context. Its antigen is not known. Three rounds of nested PCR, following a modified ARM-PCR protocol, produced the TCRbeta library. TCRdb reprocessed the multiplex PCR reads via MiXCR and lists one record per CDR3 protein. This table holds about 110,000 distinct CDR3 sequences, around 57% found once. This sample was taken from a study of tumor and adjacent non-tumor tissue in lung cancer. The wider study: Patients were aged about 31 to 76, 9 to 10 men and 4 to 6 women, stage I to III. General observations from the study: Tumor repertoires had a smaller top 100 clone share than normal lung. TCR diversity was significantly greater in tumor than normal lung tissue.

RNA was extracted from bulk tissue without any cell sorting. Distant lung tissue was collected more than 3 cm away from the tumor edge. Chemotherapy-naive patients with new lung cancer underwent thoracic surgery in China, August–late 2014. The CDR3 has 16 amino acids. Trimming cost V 3 bases and J 9 bases; bases outside gene matches: 13. Material for sequencing was distant non-tumor lung tissue. The receptor was isolated from a man between 60 and 75 years old with non-small cell lung cancer. The V and J genes are TRBV12-3 or TRBV12-4 and TRBJ2-2; 7 bases are shared with TRBD2. The CDR3 loop reads CASSFSSGCLSRELFF. Written as DNA, the CDR3 is TGTGCCAGCAGTTTTAGTAGCGGGTGTCTGTCCAGGGAGCTGTTTTTT.